Each of the 7 T cell receptor beta chains below was sequenced from the same sample in a study of cytomegalovirus exposure and HLA in healthy donors. It was with 60 Vbeta and 13 Jbeta primers that the PCR ran. Sequencing was performed with immunoSEQ multiplex PCR; in TCRdb, only in-frame clones are kept and a portion is missing. The sample includes 140,000 to 150,000 clones, roughly 88% of them seen just once. The source material was PBMCs. The source is a woman in her 40s in good health and CMV-seronegative.

The gene calls are TRBV5-6 and TRBJ2-4, with D possibly matching TRBD2 (5 bases). V was pared by 1 base and J by 6 bases, with 14 bases between. Germline-derived CDR1 and CDR2 are SGHDT and YYEEEE. There are 15 residues in the CDR3. The CDR3 region is CASSLRGHRRNIQYF. CDR3 bases: TGTGCCAGCAGCTTGAGAGGGCACCGGCGAAACATTCAGTACTTC. Full variable domain (remainder filled in from reference TRBV5-6 and TRBJ2-4): DAGVTQSPTHLIKTRGQQVTLRCSPKSGHDTVSWYQQALGQGPQFIFQYYEEEERQRGNFPDRFSGHQFPNYSSELNVNALLLGDSALYLCASSLRGHRRNIQYFGAGTRLSVL.

As to this clone: An end of the junction does not agree with germline; a read error may underlie this. The chain employs TRBV14 and TRBJ2-3; D is unresolved. The CDR3 spans 12 residues. CDR1 is SGHDN, CDR2 FVKESK, per germline. The DNA of the CDR3 is TGTGCCAGCAGCCAACTTGTTGGTCAGGCCTTATTT. It encodes CASSQLVGQALF.

The chain links TRBV6-1 to TRBJ1-1; possible D gene TRBD1, 6 bases. This CDR3 has 13 residues. The V gene's germline CDR1 is MNHNS and CDR2 SASEGT. V lost 6 bases to trimming and J lost 7 bases, with 15 bases between them. The CDR3 bases are TGTGCCAGCAGCCCCTTAACAGGGCATGAAGCTTTCTTT. This sequence encodes CASSPLTGHEAFF.

This clone was recorded once. The chain uses TRBV7-9 and TRBJ1-5, with TRBD1 identical over 7 bases. The germline V gene encodes CDR1 SEHNR and CDR2 FQNEAQ (reference sequence). Losses at the gene ends were 5 bases for V and 2 bases for J; bases not matched to a gene: 3. This CDR3 region has 14 residues. CDR3 in amino acids: CASSPGTGNQPQHF. CDR3 DNA: TGTGCCAGCAGCCCCGGGACAGGCAATCAGCCCCAGCATTTT. The variable domain in full, with the rest retrieved from reference TRBV7-9 and TRBJ1-5, is DTGVSQNPRHKITKRGQNVTFRCDPISEHNRLYWYRQTLGQGPEFLTYFQNEAQLEKSRLLSDRFSAERPKGSFSTLEIQRTEQGDSAMYLCASSPGTGNQPQHFGDGTRLSIL.

The J gene is TRBJ2-7, the V gene TRBV5-5; the match to TRBD1 covers 10 bases. J lost 2 bases, V lost 4 bases, and 9 bases had no gene match. The CDR3 consists of 16 residues. The V gene's germline CDR1 is SGHKS and CDR2 YYEKEE (reference sequence). The CDR3 DNA is TGTGCCAGCAGCAAGACCGGGACAGGGGCCGCCTACGAGCAGTACTTC. Protein sequence: CASSKTGTGAAYEQYF. The full variable domain, its missing parts supplied by reference TRBV5-5 and TRBJ2-7, is DAGVTQSPTHLIKTRGQQVTLRCSPISGHKSVSWYQQVLGQGPQFIFQYYEKEERGRGNFPDRFSARQFPNYSSELNVNALLLGDSALYLCASSKTGTGAAYEQYFGPGTRLTVT.

This rearrangement joins TRBV28 to TRBJ2-7, with 11 bases matching TRBD2. The V and J ends lost 5 bases and 2 bases, in that order; junction bases with no gene match: 5. The CDR3 length is 15 residues. In germline, CDR1 is MDHEN, CDR2 SYDVKM. CDR3 loop: CASSLAGGPTYEQYF. The CDR3 coding sequence is TGTGCCAGCAGTCTAGCGGGAGGCCCCACCTACGAGCAGTACTTC.

This sequence joins TRBV29-1 and TRBJ1-1, with 8 bases aligning to TRBD1. The CDR3 is made up of 12 amino acids. The V and J ends lost 2 bases and 8 bases, in that order; junction bases with no gene match: 4. The V gene's germline CDR1 is SQVTM and CDR2 ANQGSEA. The CDR3 loop is CSVERDRLEAFF. DNA for the CDR3: TGCAGCGTTGAAAGGGACAGGCTCGAAGCTTTCTTT.